The clone carrying this TCR beta chain appeared many times. It was on clinical symptoms, serum thyroxine, TRAb, thyroid ultrasound and orbital computed tomography that diagnosis relied. The authors amplified TCR beta CDR3 regions from RNA transcripts. First-round RT-PCR used HTBI primers; second-round multiplex PCR followed. From the multiplex PCR reads, TCRdb called clonotypes with MiXCR, one entry per CDR3 protein. The sample has under 350,000 distinct CDR3 sequences; roughly 15% are singletons. The CDR3 has 13 residues. Losses at the gene ends were 3 bases for V and 7 bases for J; bases not matched to a gene: 7. The germline CDR1 and CDR2 sequences are GTSNPN and SVGIG (reference sequence). The data were taken from a study of Graves' ophthalmopathy and Graves' hyperthyroidism.

The origin of this receptor is an adult man with Graves' ophthalmopathy. What was sequenced was peripheral blood. This sequence joins TRBV30 and TRBJ1-1; 8 positions match TRBD1. Written as DNA, the CDR3 is TGTGCCTGGAGCCGACAGGGGCCAGGTGAAGCTTTCTTT. This gives the protein CAWSRQGPGEAFF.